This entry describes one TCR beta chain. Antigen unknown. These data belong to a study of T cells in Graves' hyperthyroidism and ophthalmopathy. The study's findings and limits: Most thyroid-expanded clonotypes above 0.001 were also found in blood. A model built on 13 V-J features separated ophthalmopathy from stable hyperthyroidism.

Germline CDR1 reads LGHNA; CDR2 reads YNFKEQ. Trimming stripped 0 bases from V and 8 bases from J, with 13 bases between. CDR3 length: 15 residues. Amplified TCR beta CDR3 regions derived from RNA transcripts. The primer set for the first-round RT-PCR of the TCR CDR3 was HTBI. MiXCR, run by TCRdb on the multiplex PCR reads, gives a single entry per CDR3 protein. The repertoire has 600,000 or so distinct CDR3 sequences, around 13% of them found once; the top ten carry about 12%. The rearrangement joins TRBV4-2 to TRBJ1-4; perhaps TRBD1 as D (6 bases). The receptor's source is a woman between 50 and 59 years old with Graves' ophthalmopathy. The sample comprised blood. The CDR3 is CASSQERGVNEKLFF. The CDR3 bases are TGTGCCAGCAGCCAAGAAAGGGGGGTCAACGAAAAACTGTTTTTT.